This TCR beta chain appears in the sequencing data of a study of T-cell memory formation after mild COVID-19. Across the whole study: In these data, TCR clusters were largely donor specific. Study results and caveats: Prior to infection, memory already included some responding clones, suggesting cross-reactive memory joined.

MiXCR, run by TCRdb on the 5' RACE reads, gives a single entry per CDR3 protein. The sample carries roughly 100,000 distinct CDR3 sequences, around 12% recorded once. With regard to this clonotype: Antigen: not known.

The CDR3 runs 14 residues. V lost 3 bases and J lost 8, with 16 bases in between. CDR1 and CDR2 from the germline V gene are MNHEY and SMNVEV (reference sequence). This chain links TRBV27 with TRBJ1-2, with D maybe TRBD1 (6 bases). Sequencing was done on a sample of PBMCs or a T cell subset sorted from them (not recorded which). This clonotype was sampled from an adult woman who had mild COVID-19 (a few samples of this study predate the infection). Cell type and time point are not known. As DNA, the CDR3 is TGTGCCAGCAGTTTTGCAGGAGTAGGGGGAGGCTACACCTTC. This sequence encodes CASSFAGVGGGYTF.